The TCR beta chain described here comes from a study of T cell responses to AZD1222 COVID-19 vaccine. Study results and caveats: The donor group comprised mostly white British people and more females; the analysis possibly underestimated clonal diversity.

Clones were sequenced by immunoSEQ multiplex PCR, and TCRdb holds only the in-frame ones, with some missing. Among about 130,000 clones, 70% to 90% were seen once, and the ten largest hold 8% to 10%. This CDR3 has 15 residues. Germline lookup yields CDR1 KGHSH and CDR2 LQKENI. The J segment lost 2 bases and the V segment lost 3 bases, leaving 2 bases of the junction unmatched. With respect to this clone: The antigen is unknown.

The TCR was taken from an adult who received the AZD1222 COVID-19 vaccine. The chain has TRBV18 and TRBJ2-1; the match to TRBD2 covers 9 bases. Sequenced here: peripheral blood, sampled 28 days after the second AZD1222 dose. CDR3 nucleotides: TGTGCCAGCTCACCCGGGACTAGCACCTACAATGAGCAGTTCTTC. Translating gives CASSPGTSTYNEQFF.